This T cell receptor (beta chain) came from a study of cytomegalovirus exposure and HLA in healthy donors. Study-level background: The platform used for the 95 to 150 validation repertoires matched that of the approximately 670 first-cohort repertoires, a later analysis reported. Study results and caveats: While the bulk of TCR sequences proved rare, some public TCRs turned up in many donors. According to reports, the classifier identified cytomegalovirus status with high specificity and sensitivity. Three chains linked to CMV were shown in vitro to be specific for CMV antigens.

With respect to this clone: Its antigen is currently unknown.

Per the germline V gene, CDR1 is SGHRS and CDR2 is YFSETQ. The CDR3 has 16 residues. The J segment lost 4 bases and the V segment lost 0 bases, leaving 8 bases of the junction unmatched. Sequenced by immunoSEQ multiplex PCR; TCRdb stores in-frame clones only, minus some. The table includes tens of thousands of clones, 94% detected once. This TCR came from a man aged 18 to 35 in good health and CMV-seropositive. Material: PBMCs. The rearrangement uses TRBV5-1 and TRBJ2-7, with 9 bases lining up with TRBD1. The CDR3 protein is CASSLAGGTGIYEQYF. As DNA, the CDR3 is TGCGCCAGCAGCTTGGCCGGAGGGACAGGGATTTACGAGCAGTACTTC.